This TCR beta chain originates from a study of cytomegalovirus exposure and HLA in healthy donors. Sequenced by immunoSEQ multiplex PCR; TCRdb stores in-frame clones only, minus some. The sample lists about 240,000 clones; 70% to 90% were seen once. Looked up from germline, CDR1 is LNHDA and CDR2 is SQIVND (reference sequence). The junction had 6 bases not matched to a gene; V was cut back by 3 bases and J by 3 bases. The CDR3 length is 15 residues. J is TRBJ2-7 and V is TRBV19; 9 bases are a match to TRBD1. The receptor comes from a woman in her 30s in good health and CMV-seropositive. Sequenced: PBMCs. CDR3: CASSISGQGHYEQYF. For the CDR3, the DNA is TGTGCCAGTAGTATTTCGGGACAGGGCCACTACGAGCAGTACTTC.